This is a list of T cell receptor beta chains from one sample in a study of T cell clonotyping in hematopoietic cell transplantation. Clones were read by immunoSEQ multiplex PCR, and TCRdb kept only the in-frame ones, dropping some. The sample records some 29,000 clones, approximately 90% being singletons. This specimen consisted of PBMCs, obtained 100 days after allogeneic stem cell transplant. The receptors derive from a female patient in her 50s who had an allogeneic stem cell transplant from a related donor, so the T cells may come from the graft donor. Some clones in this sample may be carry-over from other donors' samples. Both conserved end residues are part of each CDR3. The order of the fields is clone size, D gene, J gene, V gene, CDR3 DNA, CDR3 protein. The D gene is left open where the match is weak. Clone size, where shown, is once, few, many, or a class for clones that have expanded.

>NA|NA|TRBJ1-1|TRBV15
TGTGCCACCAGCAGAGGAACGGACAACACTGAAGCTTTCTTT
CATSRGTDNTEAFF
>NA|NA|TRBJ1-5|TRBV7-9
TGTGCCAGCAGCTCACTTAACGGCAATCAGCCCCAGCATTTT
CASSSLNGNQPQHF
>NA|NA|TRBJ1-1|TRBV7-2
TGTGCCAGCAGCTTAAACTCCGGGATGAACACTGAAGCTTTCTTT
CASSLNSGMNTEAFF
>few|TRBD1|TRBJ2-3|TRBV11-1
TGTGCCAGCAGCTTGGGGCAGGGGGATAGCACAGATACGCAGTATTTT
CASSLGQGDSTDTQYF
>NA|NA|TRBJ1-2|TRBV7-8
TGTGCCAGCAGCTTAGCGGAGTGGTCCGCAGGCTATGGCTACACCTTC
CASSLAEWSAGYGYTF
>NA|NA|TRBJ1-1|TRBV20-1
TGCAGTGCTAGAGATCTTCCTGAAGCTTTCTTT
CSARDLPEAFF
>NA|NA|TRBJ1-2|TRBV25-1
TGTGCCAGCTCCAAACAGGGATCCTGGGGCTACACCTTC
CASSKQGSWGYTF
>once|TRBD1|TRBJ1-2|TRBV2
TGTGCCAGCTTACAGGGGTGGAGTGGCTACACCTTC
CASLQGWSGYTF
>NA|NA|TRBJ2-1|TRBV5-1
TGCGCCAGCAGCCAGGCCCGCAATAAATACAATGAGCAGTTCTTC
CASSQARNKYNEQFF
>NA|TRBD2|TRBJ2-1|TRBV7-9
TGTGCCAGCAGCTTTTTACTAGCGATCCTCTCCTACAATGAGCAGTTCTTC
CASSFLLAILSYNEQFF
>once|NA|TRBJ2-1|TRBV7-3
TGTGCCAGCAGCTTAACGACGGGGGCCGGGGAGTTCTTC
CASSLTTGAGEFF
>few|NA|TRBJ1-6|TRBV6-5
TGTGCCAGCAGTTACCGGCAGCCAGGTTCACCCCTCCACTTT
CASSYRQPGSPLHF
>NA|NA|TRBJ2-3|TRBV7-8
TGTGCCAGCAGCTTAGTCCGCAACTCAGATACGCAGTATTTT
CASSLVRNSDTQYF
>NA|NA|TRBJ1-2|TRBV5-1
TGCGCCAGCAGCTTGGGGACAGCGGATTATAGGGGCTACACCTTC
CASSLGTADYRGYTF
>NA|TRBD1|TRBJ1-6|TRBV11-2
TGTGCCAGCAGGATTGGGACAGTTAATTCACCCCTCCACTTT
CASRIGTVNSPLHF
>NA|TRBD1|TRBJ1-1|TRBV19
TGTGCCAGTAGTATTCTGGACAGGGACACTGAAGCTTTCTTT
CASSILDRDTEAFF
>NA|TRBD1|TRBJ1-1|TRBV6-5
TGTGCCAGCAGTTACTCGAACAGGGGGCGGACTGAAGCTTTCTTT
CASSYSNRGRTEAFF
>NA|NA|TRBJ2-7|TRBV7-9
TGTGCCAGCAGCAGTGACGGACGGACCTTACGAAGTGAGAACTTC
CASSSDGRTLRSENF
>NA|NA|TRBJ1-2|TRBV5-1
TGCGCCAGCAGCCCGTTTGGAGTTAACTATGGCTACACCTTC
CASSPFGVNYGYTF
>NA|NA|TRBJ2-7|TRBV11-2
TGTGCCAGCAGCATTGGGACGGGGGACTACGAGCAGTACTTC
CASSIGTGDYEQYF
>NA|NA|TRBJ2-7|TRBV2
TGTGCCAGCAGTTCTTATAACTACGAGCAGTACTTC
CASSSYNYEQYF
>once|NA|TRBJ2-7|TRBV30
TGTGCCTGGAGTGTGGGAGGCGAGCAGTACTTC
CAWSVGGEQYF
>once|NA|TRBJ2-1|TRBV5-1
TGCGCCAGCAGGGTTGCGAGTCCTCTCAATGAGCAGTTCTTC
CASRVASPLNEQFF
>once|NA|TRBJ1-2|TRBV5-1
TGCGCCAGCAGCGCCGACAGTTATGGCTACACCTTC
CASSADSYGYTF
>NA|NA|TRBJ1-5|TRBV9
TGTGCCAGCAGCGTAGGAACTAGCAATCAGCCCCAGCATTTT
CASSVGTSNQPQHF
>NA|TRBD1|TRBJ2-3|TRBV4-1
TGCGCCAGCAGCCAAGAGACAGGGTGGAGGACAGATACGCAGTATTTT
CASSQETGWRTDTQYF
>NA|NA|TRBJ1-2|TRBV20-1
TGCAGTGCAAGGACGGTCTATGGCTACACCTTC
CSARTVYGYTF
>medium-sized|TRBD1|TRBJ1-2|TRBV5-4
TGTGCCAGCAGCTTGGGGCAGGGGGTCTCCCTGAAGGGCTACACCTTC
CASSLGQGVSLKGYTF
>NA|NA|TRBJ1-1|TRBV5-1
TGCGCCAGCAGCTTAGGGGCTTGGGACACTGAAGCTTTCTTT
CASSLGAWDTEAFF
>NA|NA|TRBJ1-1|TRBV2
TGTGCCAGCAGACAGACGGGGGCGGGGGTGAACACTGAAGCTTTCTTT
CASRQTGAGVNTEAFF
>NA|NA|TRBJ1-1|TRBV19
TGTGCCAGTAGTATAGCGTTTCAATGGGGGGAGCACACTGAAGCTTTCTTT
CASSIAFQWGEHTEAFF
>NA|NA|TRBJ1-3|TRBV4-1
TGCGCCAGCAGCCAAGATGGGGGGCCCTCTGGAAACACCATATATTTT
CASSQDGGPSGNTIYF
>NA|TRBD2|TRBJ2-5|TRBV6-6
TGTGCCAGCAGTTCCTCGGGGGGAGAGACCCAGTACTTC
CASSSSGGETQYF
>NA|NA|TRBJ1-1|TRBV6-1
TGTGCCAGCAGTGAAGCGCACCGGGCGAACACTGAAGCTTTCTTT
CASSEAHRANTEAFF
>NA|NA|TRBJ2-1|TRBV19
TGTGCCAGTAGTATAGATAGGGGTGAGCAGTTCTTC
CASSIDRGEQFF
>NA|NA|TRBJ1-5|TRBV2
TGTGCCAGCACTCTCAGGGGATATCAGCCCCAGCATTTT
CASTLRGYQPQHF
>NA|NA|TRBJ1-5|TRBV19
TGTGCCAGTAGGGAAAGCAATCAGCCCCAGCATTTT
CASRESNQPQHF
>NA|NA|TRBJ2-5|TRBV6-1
TGTGCCAGCATTAAAGGACAGCCGGGGGAGACCCAGTACTTC
CASIKGQPGETQYF
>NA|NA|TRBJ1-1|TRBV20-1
TGCAGTGCCGGATTAGGGGCTGAAGCTTTCTTT
CSAGLGAEAFF
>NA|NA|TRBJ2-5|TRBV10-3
TGTGCCATCACACAGGAGATGGAAGAGACCCAGTACTTC
CAITQEMEETQYF
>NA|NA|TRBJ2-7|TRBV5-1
TGCGCCAGCTGCCCTTTCCGGGACGGGTCCTACGAGCAGTACTTC
CASCPFRDGSYEQYF